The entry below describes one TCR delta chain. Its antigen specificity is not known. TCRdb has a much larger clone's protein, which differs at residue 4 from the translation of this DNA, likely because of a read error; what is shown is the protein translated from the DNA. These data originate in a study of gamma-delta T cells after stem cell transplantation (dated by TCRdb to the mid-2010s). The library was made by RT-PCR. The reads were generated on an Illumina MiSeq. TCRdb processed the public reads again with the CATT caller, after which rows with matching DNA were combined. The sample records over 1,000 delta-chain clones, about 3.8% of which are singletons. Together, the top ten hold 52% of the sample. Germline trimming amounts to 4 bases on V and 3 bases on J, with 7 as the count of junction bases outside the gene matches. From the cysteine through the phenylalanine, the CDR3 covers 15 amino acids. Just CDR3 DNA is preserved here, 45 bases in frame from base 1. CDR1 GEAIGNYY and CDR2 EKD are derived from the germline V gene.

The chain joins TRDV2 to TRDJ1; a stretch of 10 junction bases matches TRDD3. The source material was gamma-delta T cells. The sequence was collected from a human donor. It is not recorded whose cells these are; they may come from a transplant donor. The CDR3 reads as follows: CACDSLGDRADKLIF. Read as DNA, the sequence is TGTGCCTGTGATTCCCTGGGGGATAGAGCCGATAAACTCATCTTT.